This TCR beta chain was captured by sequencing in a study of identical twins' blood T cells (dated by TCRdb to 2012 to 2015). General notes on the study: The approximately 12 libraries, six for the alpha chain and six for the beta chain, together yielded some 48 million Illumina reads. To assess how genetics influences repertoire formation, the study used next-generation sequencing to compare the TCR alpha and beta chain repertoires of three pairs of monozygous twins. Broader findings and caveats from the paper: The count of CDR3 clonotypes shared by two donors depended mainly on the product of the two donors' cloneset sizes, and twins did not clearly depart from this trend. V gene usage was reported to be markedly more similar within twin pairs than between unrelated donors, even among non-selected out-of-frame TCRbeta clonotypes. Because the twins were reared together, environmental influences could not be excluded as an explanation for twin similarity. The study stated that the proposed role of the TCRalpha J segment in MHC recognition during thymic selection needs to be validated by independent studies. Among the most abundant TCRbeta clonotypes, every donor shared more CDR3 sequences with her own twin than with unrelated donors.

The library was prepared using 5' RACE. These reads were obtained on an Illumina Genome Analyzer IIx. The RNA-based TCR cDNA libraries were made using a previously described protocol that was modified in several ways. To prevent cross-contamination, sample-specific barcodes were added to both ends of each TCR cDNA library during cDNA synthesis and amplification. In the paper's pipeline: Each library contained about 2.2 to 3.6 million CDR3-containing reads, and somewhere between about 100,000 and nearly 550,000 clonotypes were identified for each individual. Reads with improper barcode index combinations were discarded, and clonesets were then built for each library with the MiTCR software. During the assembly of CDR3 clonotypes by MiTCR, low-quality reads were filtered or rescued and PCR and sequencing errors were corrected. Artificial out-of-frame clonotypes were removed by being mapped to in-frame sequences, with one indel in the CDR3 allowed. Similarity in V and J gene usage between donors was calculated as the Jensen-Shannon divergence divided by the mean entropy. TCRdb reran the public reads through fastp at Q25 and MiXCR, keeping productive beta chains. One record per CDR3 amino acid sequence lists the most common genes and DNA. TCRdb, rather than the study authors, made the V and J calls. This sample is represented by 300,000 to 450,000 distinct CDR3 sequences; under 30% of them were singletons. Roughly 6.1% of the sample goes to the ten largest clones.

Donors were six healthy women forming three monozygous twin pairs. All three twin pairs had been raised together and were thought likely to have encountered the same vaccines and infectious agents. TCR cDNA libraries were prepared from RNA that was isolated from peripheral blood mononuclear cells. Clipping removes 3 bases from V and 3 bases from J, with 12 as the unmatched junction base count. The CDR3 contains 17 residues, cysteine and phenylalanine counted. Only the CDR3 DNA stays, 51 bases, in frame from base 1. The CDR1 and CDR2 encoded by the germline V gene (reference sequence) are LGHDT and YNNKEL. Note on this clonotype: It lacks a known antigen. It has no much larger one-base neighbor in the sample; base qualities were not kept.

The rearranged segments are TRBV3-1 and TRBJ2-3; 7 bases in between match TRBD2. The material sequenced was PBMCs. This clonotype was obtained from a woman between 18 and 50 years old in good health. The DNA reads TGTGCCAGCAGCCATAACCGCGAGGGAGGGTGGACAGATACGCAGTATTTT. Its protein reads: CASSHNREGGWTDTQYF.